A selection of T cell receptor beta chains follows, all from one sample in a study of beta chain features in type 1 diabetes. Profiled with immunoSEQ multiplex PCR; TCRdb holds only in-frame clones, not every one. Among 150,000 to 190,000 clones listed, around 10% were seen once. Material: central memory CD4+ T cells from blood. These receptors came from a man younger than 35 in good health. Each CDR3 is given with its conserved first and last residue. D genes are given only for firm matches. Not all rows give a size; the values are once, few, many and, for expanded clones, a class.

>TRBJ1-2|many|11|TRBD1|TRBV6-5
CATTGESGYTF
TGTGCCACGACAGGGGAGAGCGGCTACACCTTC
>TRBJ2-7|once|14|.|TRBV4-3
CASSQDHPGYEQYF
TGCGCCAGCAGCCAAGATCATCCAGGGTACGAGCAGTACTTC
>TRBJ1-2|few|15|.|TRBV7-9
CASSLARREGYGYTF
TGTGCCAGCAGCTTAGCGCGCCGCGAAGGGTATGGCTACACCTTC
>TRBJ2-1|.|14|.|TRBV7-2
CASIRSGLLREQFF
TGTGCCAGCATCCGTAGCGGCCTCCTGAGGGAGCAGTTCTTC
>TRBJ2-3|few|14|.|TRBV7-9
CASRPGPSTDTQYF
TGTGCCAGCAGGCCAGGGCCTAGCACAGATACGCAGTATTTT
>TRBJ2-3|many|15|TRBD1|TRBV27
CASSRRQGRTDTQYF
TGTGCCAGCAGTAGAAGACAGGGACGCACAGATACGCAGTATTTT
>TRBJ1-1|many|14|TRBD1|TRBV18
CASSPQGGITEAFF
TGTGCCAGCTCACCCCAGGGGGGGATCACTGAAGCTTTCTTT
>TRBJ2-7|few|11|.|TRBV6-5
CASSYPPEQYF
TGTGCCAGCAGTTACCCCCCCGAGCAGTACTTC
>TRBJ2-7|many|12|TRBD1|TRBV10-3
CAISGTGAEQYF
TGTGCCATCAGCGGGACAGGGGCCGAGCAGTACTTC
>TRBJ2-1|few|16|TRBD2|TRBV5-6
CASSYTHSGIGGEQFF
TGTGCCAGCAGCTATACTCATAGCGGGATCGGTGGTGAGCAGTTCTTC
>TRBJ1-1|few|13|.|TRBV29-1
CSVDKGINTEAFF
TGCAGCGTTGACAAGGGTATAAACACTGAAGCTTTCTTT
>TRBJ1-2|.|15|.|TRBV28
CASSSFPGTNYGYTF
TGTGCCAGCAGTTCTTTTCCGGGGACAAACTATGGCTACACCTTC
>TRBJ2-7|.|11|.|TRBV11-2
CASSFVYEQYF
TGTGCCAGCAGCTTTGTTTACGAGCAGTACTTC
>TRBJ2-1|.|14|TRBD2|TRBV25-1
CASSSTSGINEQFF
TGTGCCAGCAGTTCTACTAGCGGGATAAATGAGCAGTTCTTC
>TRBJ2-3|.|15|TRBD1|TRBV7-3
CASSQGQGAKDTQYF
TGTGCCAGCAGCCAGGGACAGGGGGCGAAAGATACGCAGTATTTT
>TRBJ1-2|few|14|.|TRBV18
CASSPALGGYGYTF
TGTGCCAGCTCACCAGCGTTGGGCGGCTATGGCTACACCTTC